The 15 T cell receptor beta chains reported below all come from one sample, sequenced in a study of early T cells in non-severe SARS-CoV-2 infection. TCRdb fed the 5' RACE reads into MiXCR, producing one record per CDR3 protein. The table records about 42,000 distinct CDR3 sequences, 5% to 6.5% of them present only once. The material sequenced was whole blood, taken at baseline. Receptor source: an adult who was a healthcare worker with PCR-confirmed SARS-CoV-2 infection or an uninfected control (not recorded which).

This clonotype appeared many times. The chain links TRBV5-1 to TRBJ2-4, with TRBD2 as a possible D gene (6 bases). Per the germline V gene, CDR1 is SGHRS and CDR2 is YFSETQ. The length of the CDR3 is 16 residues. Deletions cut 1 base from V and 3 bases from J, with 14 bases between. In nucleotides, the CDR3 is TGCGCCAGCAGCTTGATCTGGAGGGGCGACAAAAACATTCAGTACTTC. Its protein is CASSLIWRGDKNIQYF.

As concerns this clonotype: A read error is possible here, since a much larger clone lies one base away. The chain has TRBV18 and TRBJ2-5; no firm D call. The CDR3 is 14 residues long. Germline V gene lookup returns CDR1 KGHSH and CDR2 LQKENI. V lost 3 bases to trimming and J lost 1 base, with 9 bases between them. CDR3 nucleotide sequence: TGTGCCAGCTCACCCGAACGAAGCCAAGAGACCCAGTACTTC. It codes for CASSPERSQETQYF. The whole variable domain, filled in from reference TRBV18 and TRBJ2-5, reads NAGVMQNPRHLVRRRGQEARLRCSPMKGHSHVYWYRQLPEEGLKFMVYLQKENIIDESGMPKERFSAEFPKEGPSILRIQQVVRGDSAAYFCASSPERSQETQYFGPGTRLLVL.

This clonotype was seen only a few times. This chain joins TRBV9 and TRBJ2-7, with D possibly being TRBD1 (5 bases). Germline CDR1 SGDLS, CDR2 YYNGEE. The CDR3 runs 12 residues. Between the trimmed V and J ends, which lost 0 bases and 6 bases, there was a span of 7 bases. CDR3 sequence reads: CASSVGGGEQYF. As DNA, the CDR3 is TGTGCCAGCAGCGTAGGGGGCGGCGAGCAGTACTTC. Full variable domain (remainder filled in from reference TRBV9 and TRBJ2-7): DSGVTQTPKHLITATGQRVTLRCSPRSGDLSVYWYQQSLDQGLQFLIQYYNGEERAKGNILERFSAQQFPDLHSELNLSSLELGDSALYFCASSVGGGEQYFGPGTRLTVT.

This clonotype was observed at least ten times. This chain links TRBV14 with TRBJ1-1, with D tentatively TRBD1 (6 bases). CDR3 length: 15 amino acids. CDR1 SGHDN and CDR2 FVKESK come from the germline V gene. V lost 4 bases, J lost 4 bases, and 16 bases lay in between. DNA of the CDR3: TGTGCCAGCAGCCCACGGGGGGCCCTATTCACTGAAGCTTTCTTT. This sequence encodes CASSPRGALFTEAFF.

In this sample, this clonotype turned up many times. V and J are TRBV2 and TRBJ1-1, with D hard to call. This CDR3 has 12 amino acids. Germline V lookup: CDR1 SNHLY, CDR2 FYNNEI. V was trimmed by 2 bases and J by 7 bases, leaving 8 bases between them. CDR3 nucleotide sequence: TGTGCCAGCAGTGAAAACCGGTATGAAGCTTTCTTT. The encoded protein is CASSENRYEAFF.

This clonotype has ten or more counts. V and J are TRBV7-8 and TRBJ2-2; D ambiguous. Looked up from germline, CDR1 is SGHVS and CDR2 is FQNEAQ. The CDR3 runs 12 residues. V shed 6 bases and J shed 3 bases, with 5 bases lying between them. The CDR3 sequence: CASREDTGELFF. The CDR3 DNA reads TGTGCCAGCAGAGAGGACACCGGGGAGCTGTTTTTT.

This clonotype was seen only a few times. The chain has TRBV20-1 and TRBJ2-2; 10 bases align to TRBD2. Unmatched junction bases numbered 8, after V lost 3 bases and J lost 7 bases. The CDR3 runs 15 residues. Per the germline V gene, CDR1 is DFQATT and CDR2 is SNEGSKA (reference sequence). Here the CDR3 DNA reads TGCAGTGCTAGGCTGCTAGCGGGGGTAGGCGGGGAGCTGTTTTTT. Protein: CSARLLAGVGGELFF.

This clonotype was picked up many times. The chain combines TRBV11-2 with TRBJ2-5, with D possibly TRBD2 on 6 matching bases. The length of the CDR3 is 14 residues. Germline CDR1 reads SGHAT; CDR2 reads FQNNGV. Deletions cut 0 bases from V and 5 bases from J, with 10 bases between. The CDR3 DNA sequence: TGTGCCAGCAGCTTAGATGGACGGGGGGAGACCCAGTACTTC. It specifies CASSLDGRGETQYF.

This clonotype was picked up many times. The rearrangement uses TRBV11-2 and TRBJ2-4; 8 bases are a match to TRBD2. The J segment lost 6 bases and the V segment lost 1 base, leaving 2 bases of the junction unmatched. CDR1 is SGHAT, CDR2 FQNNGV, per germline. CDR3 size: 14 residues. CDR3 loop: CASSLGLAGNIQYF. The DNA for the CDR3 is TGTGCCAGCAGCTTAGGTCTAGCGGGAAACATTCAGTACTTC.

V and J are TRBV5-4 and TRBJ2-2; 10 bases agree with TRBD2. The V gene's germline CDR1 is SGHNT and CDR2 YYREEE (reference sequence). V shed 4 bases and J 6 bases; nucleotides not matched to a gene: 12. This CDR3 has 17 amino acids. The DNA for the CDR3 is TGTGCCAGCAGCCCCAGGAGCGGGGGGGCCGAGCCCGGGGAGCTGTTTTTT. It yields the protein CASSPRSGGAEPGELFF.

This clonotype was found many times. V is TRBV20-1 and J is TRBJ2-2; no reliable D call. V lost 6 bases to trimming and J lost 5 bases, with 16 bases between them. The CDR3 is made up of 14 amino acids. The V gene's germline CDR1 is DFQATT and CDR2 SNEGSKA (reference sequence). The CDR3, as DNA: TGCAGTGCCCCACTCAGTGTAGCAACCGGGGAGCTGTTTTTT. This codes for CSAPLSVATGELFF.

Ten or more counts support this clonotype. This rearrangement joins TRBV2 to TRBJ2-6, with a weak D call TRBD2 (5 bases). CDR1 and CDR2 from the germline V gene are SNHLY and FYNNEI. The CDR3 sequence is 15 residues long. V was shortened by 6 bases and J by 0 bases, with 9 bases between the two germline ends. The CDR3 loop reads CASRGVSSGANVLTF. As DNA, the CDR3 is TGTGCCAGCAGGGGAGTCAGCTCTGGGGCCAACGTCCTGACTTTC.

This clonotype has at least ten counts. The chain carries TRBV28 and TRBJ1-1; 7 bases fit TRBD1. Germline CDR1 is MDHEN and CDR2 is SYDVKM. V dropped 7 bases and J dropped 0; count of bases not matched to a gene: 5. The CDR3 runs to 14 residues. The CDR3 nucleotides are TGTGCCAGCAACAGGGGTGGAGTGAACACTGAAGCTTTCTTT. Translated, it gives CASNRGGVNTEAFF.

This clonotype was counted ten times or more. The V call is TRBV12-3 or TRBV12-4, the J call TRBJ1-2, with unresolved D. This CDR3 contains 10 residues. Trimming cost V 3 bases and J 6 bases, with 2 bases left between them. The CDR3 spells CASSFNGYTF. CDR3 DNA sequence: TGTGCCAGCAGTTTCAATGGCTACACCTTC.

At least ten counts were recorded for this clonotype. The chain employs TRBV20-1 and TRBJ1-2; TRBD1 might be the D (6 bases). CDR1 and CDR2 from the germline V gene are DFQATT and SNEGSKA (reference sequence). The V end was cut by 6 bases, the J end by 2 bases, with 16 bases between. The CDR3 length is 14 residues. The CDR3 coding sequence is TGCAGTGCAGTCGTCCCAGGGGCCAACTATGGCTACACCTTC. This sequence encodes CSAVVPGANYGYTF.